The 26 T cell receptor beta chains in this list originate from one sample, sequenced in a study of CD8 T cells in Susac syndrome. RNA totalling about 0.45 to 1 ug underwent reverse transcription with random hexamers. In TCRdb, the immunoSEQ multiplex PCR reads were re-called with MiXCR into one record per CDR3 protein. The sample lists some 150,000 distinct CDR3 sequences, approximately 95% occurring once. Sequenced input: CD4+ T cells from PBMCs. All receptors come from a human donor with Susac syndrome.

This chain links TRBV11-1 with TRBJ2-1; TRBD2 aligns across 11 bases. Trimming took 10 bases from V and 5 from J; bases not matched to a gene: 10. Germline V gives CDR1 SGHAT, CDR2 FQDESV (reference sequence). This CDR3 comprises 15 residues. CDR3 bases: TGTGCCACGGGAAGATTAGCGGGAGGGGACAATGAGCAGTTCTTC. It encodes CATGRLAGGDNEQFF. Combining the CDR3 with reference TRBV11-1 and TRBJ2-1 gives the whole variable domain EAEVAQSPRYKITEKSQAVAFWCDPISGHATLYWYRQILGQGPELLVQFQDESVVDDSQLPKDRFSAERLKGVDSTLKIQPAELGDSAMYLCATGRLAGGDNEQFFGPGTRLTVL.

V usage is TRBV7-6 and J usage is TRBJ2-5; D remains unclear. With 2 bases removed from V and 3 bases from J, the gap between germline ends came to 4 bases. The CDR3 loop spans 12 amino acids. Germline CDR1 is SGHVS and CDR2 is FNYEAQ. Here the CDR3 reads CASSLSEETQYF. The DNA of the CDR3 is TGTGCCAGCAGCTTAAGCGAAGAGACCCAGTACTTC.

V and J are TRBV30 and TRBJ1-1; no definite D call. Germline values: CDR1 GTSNPN, CDR2 SVGIG (reference sequence). The CDR3 spans 13 residues. The V gene lost 4 bases and the J gene lost 1 base, with 10 bases spanning the gap. The CDR3, as DNA: TGTGCCTGGACGATTGGGCAGAACACTGAAGCTTTCTTT. This encodes CAWTIGQNTEAFF.

The chain carries TRBV30 and TRBJ1-5; D is possibly TRBD1 (5 bases). The CDR3 runs to 14 residues. Trimming removed 0 bases from V and 2 bases from J, with 8 bases in between. The germline V gene has CDR1 GTSNPN and CDR2 SVGIG (reference sequence). The CDR3, as DNA: TGTGCCTGGAGTGTATGGGGGGGCAATCAGCCCCAGCATTTT. This sequence encodes CAWSVWGGNQPQHF.

This clonotype has only one observation. The chain couples TRBV30 to TRBJ2-4; a possible D gene is TRBD1 (6 bases). CDR3 length: 15 residues. CDR1 is GTSNPN, CDR2 SVGIG, per germline (reference sequence). Trimming removed 0 bases at V and 2 bases at J, with 11 bases between. CDR3 loop: CAWSVQGLTKNIQYF. The CDR3 region has the DNA TGTGCCTGGAGTGTACAGGGTTTAACCAAAAACATTCAGTACTTC.

The chain is built from TRBV9 and TRBJ2-1; tentative D call: TRBD2 (6 bases). The V and J ends lost 0 bases and 3 bases respectively, with 13 bases between them. The CDR3 length is 16 residues. The germline V gene encodes CDR1 SGDLS and CDR2 YYNGEE. Here the CDR3 reads CASSVAGGGYYNEQFF. Written as DNA, the CDR3 is TGTGCCAGCAGCGTAGCGGGCGGAGGGTACTACAATGAGCAGTTCTTC.

This chain uses TRBV4-2 with TRBJ2-3; 8 bases agree with TRBD2. Germline V gene data show CDR1 as LGHNA and CDR2 as YNFKEQ. CDR3 length equals 16 residues. Trimming cost V 1 base and J 2 bases; bases outside gene matches: 5. For the CDR3, the DNA is TGTGCCAGCAGCCAAGCCCAGCGGGAGTTCACAGATACGCAGTATTTT. Protein sequence: CASSQAQREFTDTQYF.

The chain employs TRBV28 and TRBJ1-2; D is undetermined. CDR3 size: 11 residues. CDR1 and CDR2 (germline): MDHEN, SYDVKM. V was shortened by 6 bases and J by 8 bases, with 10 bases between the two germline ends. CDR3 sequence (DNA): TGTGCCAGCAGGAGGGTAGACGGCTACACCTTC. This sequence encodes CASRRVDGYTF.

The V and J genes are TRBV14 and TRBJ2-3, with 9 bases that match TRBD2. Germline lookup yields CDR1 SGHDN and CDR2 FVKESK. This CDR3 region has 18 residues. After removal of 6 bases from V and 1 base from J, the junction contained 14 bases not matched to a gene. This CDR3 is CASSPKEVRTSGTDTQYF. In DNA, the CDR3 is TGTGCCAGCAGTCCAAAAGAGGTCCGGACTAGCGGCACAGATACGCAGTATTTT.

The rearrangement uses TRBV28 and TRBJ1-2; D remains unclear. The CDR3 totals 12 residues. Germline V gives CDR1 MDHEN, CDR2 SYDVKM. V dropped 2 bases and J dropped 8 bases, with 9 bases sitting between them. In nucleotides, the CDR3 is TGTGCCAGCAGTTTAAGGGCGTACGGCTACACCTTC. Protein sequence: CASSLRAYGYTF.

The chain employs TRBV29-1 and TRBJ2-7; no definite D call. The CDR3 loop spans 13 amino acids. V shed 1 base and J shed 3 bases, with 10 bases lying between them. Germline CDR1 reads SQVTM; CDR2 reads ANQGSEA. Here the CDR3 reads CSVEVYGLYEQYF. Written as DNA, the CDR3 is TGCAGCGTTGAAGTATATGGCCTCTACGAGCAGTACTTC.

The V gene is TRBV11-2, the J gene TRBJ1-2; 7 nucleotides match TRBD1. The V segment lost 5 bases and the J segment 4 bases; nucleotides outside the gene matches: 13. Per germline, CDR1 SGHAT and CDR2 FQNNGV. This CDR3 contains 16 residues. Here the CDR3 reads CASSPRTGTDSYGYTF. The DNA of the CDR3 is TGTGCCAGCAGCCCCCGAACCGGGACAGACTCCTATGGCTACACCTTC.

This clonotype was seen a single time. This sequence joins TRBV12-3 or TRBV12-4 and TRBJ2-3; D unclear. This CDR3 is 11 amino acids long. The ends were cut back, 8 bases at V and 3 bases at J, with 6 bases in the middle. CDR3 residues: CASAETDTQYF. The CDR3 nucleotides are TGTGCCAGCGCTGAAACAGATACGCAGTATTTT.

The chain recombines TRBV3-1 with TRBJ2-1; D is uncertain. Germline V gives CDR1 LGHDT, CDR2 YNNKEL (reference sequence). CDR3 length equals 12 residues. The ends were cut back, 4 bases at V and 10 bases at J, with 11 bases in the middle. CDR3 DNA sequence: TGTGCCAGCAGCCTCGGACGGATAGAGCAGTTCTTC. It yields the protein CASSLGRIEQFF.

This clonotype was picked up a small number of times. This sequence joins TRBV20-1 and TRBJ1-2; D possibly corresponds to TRBD1 (5 bases). The V gene's germline CDR1 is DFQATT and CDR2 SNEGSKA (reference sequence). Trimming took 1 base from V and 7 from J, leaving 10 bases between them. The CDR3 totals 12 residues. The CDR3 coding sequence is TGCAGTGCTAGAGTTAGGGGTGGTGGCTACACCTTC. Translated: CSARVRGGGYTF.

The chain has TRBV4-2 and TRBJ2-7, with D hard to call. The V and J ends lost 1 base and 2 bases respectively, with 12 bases between them. This CDR3 has 15 amino acids. CDR1 is LGHNA and CDR2 is YNFKEQ in the germline V gene. CDR3 amino acids: CASSQVADPTYEQYF. The CDR3 region has the DNA TGTGCCAGCAGCCAAGTCGCTGATCCTACCTACGAGCAGTACTTC.

The chain joins TRBV7-9 to TRBJ1-2, with D unclear. The germline V gene encodes CDR1 SEHNR and CDR2 FQNEAQ (reference sequence). The CDR3 totals 14 residues. Trimming shortened V by 4 bases and J by 6 bases, and 15 bases separated the two germline ends. In nucleotides, the CDR3 is TGTGCCAGCAGCTCAAACGTAAGGGAGAATGGCTACACCTTC. Its protein is CASSSNVRENGYTF.

This clonotype was counted a single time. The rearrangement links TRBV3-1 to TRBJ2-5; D perhaps matches TRBD1 (5 bases). The V and J ends lost 4 bases and 3 bases respectively, with 15 bases between them. Germline V gene sequence: CDR1 LGHDT, CDR2 YNNKEL (reference sequence). CDR3 length: 15 residues. CDR3 residues: CASSPTRRTKETQYF. The DNA of the CDR3 is TGTGCCAGCAGCCCCACCCGGCGGACAAAAGAGACCCAGTACTTC.

V usage is TRBV20-1 and J usage is TRBJ1-5, with D unclear. V lost 3 bases and J lost 4, with 10 bases in between. This CDR3 comprises 13 residues. CDR1 and CDR2 from the germline V gene are DFQATT and SNEGSKA (reference sequence). For the CDR3, the DNA is TGCAGTGCTAGCCAGGAGAGGAATCAGCCCCAGCATTTT. This codes for CSASQERNQPQHF.

The V call is TRBV7-9, the J call TRBJ2-2, with D unresolved. Looked up from germline, CDR1 is SEHNR and CDR2 is FQNEAQ (reference sequence). CDR3 length: 15 residues. Trimming pared 2 bases from V and 0 bases from J, leaving 7 bases between. The CDR3 coding sequence is TGTGCCAGCAGCTTACGGCTAGCGAACACCGGGGAGCTGTTTTTT. Translated, it gives CASSLRLANTGELFF.

The chain couples TRBV12-3 or TRBV12-4 to TRBJ1-2; D remains unclear. The CDR3 length is 13 residues. Trimming took off 3 bases at V and 8 bases at J, with 13 bases between the two ends. CDR3 sequence reads: CASSFGLERGYTF. CDR3 coding DNA: TGTGCCAGCAGTTTCGGTCTTGAACGAGGCTACACCTTC.

The genes are TRBV29-1 and TRBJ2-2, with D perhaps matching TRBD1 (6 bases). The CDR3 is 13 residues long. V was pared by 7 bases and J by 0 bases, with 9 bases between. Germline lookup yields CDR1 SQVTM and CDR2 ANQGSEA. DNA for the CDR3: TGCAGCGGTGGACAGTCGAACACCGGGGAGCTGTTTTTT. This sequence encodes CSGGQSNTGELFF.

The rearrangement links TRBV9 to TRBJ2-2, with TRBD1 as a possible D gene (6 bases). V was pared by 2 bases and J by 0 bases, with 11 bases between. This CDR3 comprises 16 residues. Per the germline V gene, CDR1 is SGDLS and CDR2 is YYNGEE. CDR3 DNA sequence: TGTGCCAGCAGCGTTTACAGGACAGCGAACACCGGGGAGCTGTTTTTT. The encoded protein is CASSVYRTANTGELFF.

This chain uses TRBV12-3 or TRBV12-4 with TRBJ1-2, with D perhaps TRBD1 (5 bases). The CDR3 runs to 14 residues. Trimming stripped 4 bases from V and 2 bases from J, with 11 bases between. The CDR3 DNA follows: TGTGCCAGCAGTTCCCCGGGACGGAACTATGGCTACACCTTC. This codes for CASSSPGRNYGYTF.

In the case of this clonotype: At one boundary the junction diverges from the germline segment, which might be a read error. The chain couples TRBV7-7 to TRBJ2-5; unclear D gene. The germline gives CDR1 SSHAT, CDR2 FNYEAQ (reference sequence). The CDR3 is made up of 13 amino acids. In DNA, the CDR3 is TGTGCTAGCAGCACCGTGACCGGGGAGACCCAGTACTTC. It encodes CASSTVTGETQYF.

The chain links TRBV3-1 to TRBJ2-1; 10 bases line up with TRBD2. The length of the CDR3 is 15 residues. Trimming cost V 0 bases and J 6 bases; bases outside gene matches: 2. Germline CDR1 LGHDT, CDR2 YNNKEL (reference sequence). The CDR3 protein is CASSQDRTSGNEQFF. CDR3 nucleotide sequence: TGTGCCAGCAGCCAAGATAGGACTAGCGGCAATGAGCAGTTCTTC.